This TCR beta chain came from a study of shared clonotypes between healthy human individuals. The repertoire was sequenced with immunoSEQ multiplex PCR; TCRdb's copy has only in-frame clones and lacks some. This table has some 790,000 clones, over 55% appearing once. V dropped 6 bases and J dropped 5 bases, with 14 bases sitting between them. The V gene's germline CDR1 is SGHTA and CDR2 FQGNSA. This CDR3 region has 14 residues. The chain combines TRBV7-2 with TRBJ2-4, with D perhaps matching TRBD2 (5 bases). This TCR derives from a woman in her twenties or thirties in good health. The specimen sequenced was memory CD4+ T cells sorted from blood. Regarding subset: CD45RA-negative fraction. The DNA for the CDR3 is TGTGCCAGCAGTCCCCCGGGATCCGAAAACATTCAGTACTTC. Translating it yields CASSPPGSENIQYF.